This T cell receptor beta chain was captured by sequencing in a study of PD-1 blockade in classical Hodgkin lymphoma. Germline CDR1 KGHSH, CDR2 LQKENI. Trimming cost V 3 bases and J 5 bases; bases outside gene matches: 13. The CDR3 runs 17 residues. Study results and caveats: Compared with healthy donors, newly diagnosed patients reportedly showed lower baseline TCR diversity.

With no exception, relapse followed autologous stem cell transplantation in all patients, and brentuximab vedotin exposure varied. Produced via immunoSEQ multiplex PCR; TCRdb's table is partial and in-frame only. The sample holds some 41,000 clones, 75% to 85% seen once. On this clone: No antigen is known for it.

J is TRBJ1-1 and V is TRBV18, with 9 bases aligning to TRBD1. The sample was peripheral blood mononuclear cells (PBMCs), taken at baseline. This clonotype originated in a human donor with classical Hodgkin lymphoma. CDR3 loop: CASSPRVTGGTGTEAFF. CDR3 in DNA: TGTGCCAGCTCACCCCGAGTCACAGGGGGCACGGGGACTGAAGCTTTCTTT. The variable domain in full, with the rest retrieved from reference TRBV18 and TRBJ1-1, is NAGVMQNPRHLVRRRGQEARLRCSPMKGHSHVYWYRQLPEEGLKFMVYLQKENIIDESGMPKERFSAEFPKEGPSILRIQQVVRGDSAAYFCASSPRVTGGTGTEAFFGQGTRLTVV.